The 29 T cell receptor beta chains given below trace back to one sample, sequenced in a study of blood T cell repertoires in COVID-19 (TCRdb year 2020). Library method: the immunoSEQ multiplex PCR assay. TCRdb re-hosts the immuneACCESS table, in-frame sequences only. Its copies lack some clones; in the studies checked, an unresolved V gene accounts for under half of them, and the cause for the rest is not known. A total of about 260,000 clones appear in this sample, 80% to 90% of them only once. 2% to 2.5% of the sample is held by the ten biggest clonotypes. The sample was peripheral blood. These TCRs come from a woman aged 50 to 60 with acute or convalescent COVID-19.

V and J are TRBV7-8 and TRBJ1-5; tentatively, D is TRBD1 (5 bases). Germline V CDR1 and CDR2: SGHVS, FQNEAQ. This CDR3 is built from 15 residues. The germline V and J ends were trimmed by 5 bases and 3 bases, with 14 bases remaining between them. Here the CDR3 reads CASSKPQAPNQPQHF. The CDR3 DNA is TGTGCCAGCAGCAAACCACAGGCCCCCAATCAGCCCCAGCATTTT.

This chain connects TRBV24-1 to TRBJ1-4, with 10 bases lining up with TRBD1. With 7 bases clipped from V and 3 bases from J, the junction kept 1 base outside the gene matches. The CDR3 has 14 amino acids. Germline V gene sequence: CDR1 KGHDR, CDR2 SFDVKD. The CDR3 DNA is TGTGCCACCAGCGGACAGGGGGCTAATGAAAAACTGTTTTTT. Its protein is CATSGQGANEKLFF.

The chain joins TRBV5-1 to TRBJ2-5; tentative D call: TRBD1 (5 bases). Germline CDR1 and CDR2: SGHRS and YFSETQ. The CDR3 is made up of 16 amino acids. With 0 bases removed from V and 1 base from J, the gap between germline ends came to 13 bases. DNA for the CDR3: TGCGCCAGCAGCTTGGGGGTTTCCAGGGTCCAAGAGACCCAGTACTTC. It encodes CASSLGVSRVQETQYF.

This sequence joins TRBV5-4 and TRBJ1-2, with TRBD1 identical over 11 bases. The germline gives CDR1 SGHNT, CDR2 YYREEE (reference sequence). This CDR3 is 17 amino acids long. Unmatched junction bases numbered 8, after V lost 1 base and J lost 3 bases. The chain's CDR3 is CASSLLGQGVEDYGYTF. CDR3 DNA sequence: TGTGCCAGCAGCTTGCTGGGACAGGGGGTCGAAGACTATGGCTACACCTTC.

This sequence joins TRBV3-1 (or the pseudogene TRBV3-2) and TRBJ1-6, with D maybe TRBD1 (5 bases). CDR1 is LGHDT and CDR2 is YNNKEL in the germline V gene (reference sequence). CDR3 length: 14 residues. Trimming removed 4 bases at V and 4 bases at J, with 8 bases between. CDR3 amino acids: CASSPQGYNSPLHF. CDR3 coding DNA: TGTGCCAGCAGCCCGCAGGGTTATAATTCACCCCTCCACTTT.

The chain uses TRBV3-1 (or the pseudogene TRBV3-2) and TRBJ1-2, with D unclear. Germline V gives CDR1 LGHDT, CDR2 YNNKEL (reference sequence). This CDR3 comprises 15 residues. The germline V and J ends were trimmed by 0 bases and 3 bases, with 11 bases remaining between them. The CDR3: CASSQDRGLDYGYTF. The CDR3, as DNA: TGTGCCAGCAGCCAAGATCGAGGGTTGGACTATGGCTACACCTTC.

The V and J genes are TRBV28 and TRBJ2-1; D is undetermined. Germline assignment: CDR1 MDHEN and CDR2 SYDVKM. The V and J ends lost 3 bases and 6 bases respectively, with 6 bases between them. The CDR3 length is 12 residues. The CDR3 loop reads CASSFYLNEQFF. The CDR3 DNA sequence: TGTGCCAGCAGTTTCTACCTCAATGAGCAGTTCTTC.

This clone was picked up a small number of times. The V gene is TRBV29-1, the J gene TRBJ2-7, with D tentatively TRBD1 (7 bases). Germline lookup yields CDR1 SQVTM and CDR2 ANQGSEA. CDR3 length: 14 amino acids. V was shortened by 5 bases and J by 0 bases, with 14 bases between the two germline ends. The CDR3 DNA reads TGCAGCGTTCGAGGAGGGGACAGCTCCTACGAGCAGTACTTC. Residues: CSVRGGDSSYEQYF.

This clone was seen more than once but under ten times. The chain carries TRBV19 and TRBJ1-5; no firm D call. Trimming took off 3 bases at V and 0 bases at J, with 12 bases between the two ends. Germline values: CDR1 LNHDA, CDR2 SQIVND (reference sequence). This CDR3 spans 16 amino acids. CDR3 loop: CASSMPRGYSNQPQHF. DNA of the CDR3: TGTGCCAGTAGTATGCCCCGGGGATATAGCAATCAGCCCCAGCATTTT.

The chain couples TRBV5-1 to TRBJ1-4; possibly TRBD1 for D (5 bases). V was pared by 0 bases and J by 3 bases, with 12 bases between. The germline V gene has CDR1 SGHRS and CDR2 YFSETQ. The CDR3 is made up of 16 amino acids. CDR3 sequence (DNA): TGCGCCAGCAGCTTGGATGGGGGAGGAGCTAATGAAAAACTGTTTTTT. This codes for CASSLDGGGANEKLFF.

This clone was seen just once. The chain joins TRBV7-9 to TRBJ2-1; D gene ambiguous. CDR1 and CDR2 from the germline V gene are SEHNR and FQNEAQ (reference sequence). Trimming took 7 bases from V and 4 from J, leaving 11 bases between them. CDR3 length equals 13 residues. The CDR3 sequence is CASNAVGYNEQFF. The CDR3, as DNA: TGTGCCAGCAACGCTGTCGGGTACAATGAGCAGTTCTTC. Drawing the rest from reference TRBV7-9 and TRBJ2-1, the complete variable domain is DTGVSQNPRHKITKRGQNVTFRCDPISEHNRLYWYRQTLGQGPEFLTYFQNEAQLEKSRLLSDRFSAERPKGSFSTLEIQRTEQGDSAMYLCASNAVGYNEQFFGPGTRLTVL.

The chain is built from TRBV7-2 and TRBJ1-6; D ambiguous. The CDR3 is 15 residues long. In germline, CDR1 is SGHTA, CDR2 FQGNSA. V lost 1 base, J lost 7 bases, and 11 bases lay in between. The CDR3: CASSLERGWNSPLHF. In nucleotides, the CDR3 is TGTGCCAGCAGCTTAGAGCGTGGTTGGAATTCACCCCTCCACTTT.

This chain links TRBV5-1 with TRBJ2-1; 8 bases fit TRBD1. CDR3 length equals 15 residues. The germline CDR1 and CDR2 sequences are SGHRS and YFSETQ. The V gene end was trimmed by 3 bases and the J gene end by 4 bases; junction bases not matched to a gene: 6. The CDR3: CASSYKTGDYNEQFF. CDR3 in DNA: TGCGCCAGCAGCTATAAGACAGGGGATTACAATGAGCAGTTCTTC.

The gene calls are TRBV10-2 and TRBJ1-5; 8 nucleotides line up with TRBD1. The J segment lost 6 bases and the V segment lost 6 bases, leaving 10 bases of the junction unmatched. The V gene's germline CDR1 is WSHSY and CDR2 SAAADI. The CDR3 consists of 15 residues. This chain's CDR3 is CASSQPHDRGQPQHF. The DNA for the CDR3 is TGCGCCAGCAGCCAGCCCCACGACAGGGGTCAGCCCCAGCATTTT.

The chain carries TRBV18 and TRBJ1-1; 10 nucleotides align to TRBD1. The CDR3 spans 16 residues. V shed 3 bases and J 0 bases; nucleotides not matched to a gene: 4. Germline CDR1 and CDR2: KGHSH and LQKENI. Written as DNA, the CDR3 is TGTGCCAGCTCACCCCCGACAGGGGGCATGAACACTGAAGCTTTCTTT. The encoded protein is CASSPPTGGMNTEAFF.

This chain links TRBV9 with TRBJ1-6, with 9 bases that match TRBD1. CDR1 is SGDLS, CDR2 YYNGEE, per germline. J was trimmed by 6 bases and V by 4 bases; bases with no gene match: 5. The CDR3 is 15 residues long. As DNA, the CDR3 is TGTGCCAGCAGCCCACAGGGGGCCCCTAATTCACCCCTCCACTTT. Protein: CASSPQGAPNSPLHF.

The chain recombines TRBV9 with TRBJ2-7; tentatively, D is TRBD1 (6 bases). The ends were cut back, 4 bases at V and 0 bases at J, with 26 bases in the middle. Germline V lookup: CDR1 SGDLS, CDR2 YYNGEE. The CDR3 is 19 residues long. The CDR3 protein is CASSPFSGGPNWGSYEQYF. The CDR3 DNA reads as TGTGCCAGCAGCCCCTTTTCTGGGGGCCCCAACTGGGGCTCCTACGAGCAGTACTTC.

The chain couples TRBV19 to TRBJ2-7; possibly TRBD1 for D (7 bases). This CDR3 comprises 13 residues. Germline CDR1 and CDR2: LNHDA and SQIVND (reference sequence). V was shortened by 6 bases and J by 7 bases, with 16 bases between the two germline ends. In DNA, the CDR3 is TGTGCCAGTAGAAAGACACCAGGGGGGGAGCAGTACTTC. It is translated as CASRKTPGGEQYF.

The rearrangement links TRBV2 to TRBJ1-5, with D maybe TRBD1 (6 bases). Trimming cost V 6 bases and J 0 bases, with 9 bases left between them. CDR3 length equals 14 residues. The V gene's germline CDR1 is SNHLY and CDR2 FYNNEI. CDR3 bases: TGTGCCAGCAGGGGGACAAGTAGCAATCAGCCCCAGCATTTT. Its translation: CASRGTSSNQPQHF. The full variable domain, rest sourced from reference TRBV2 and TRBJ1-5, is EPEVTQTPSHQVTQMGQEVILRCVPISNHLYFYWYRQILGQKVEFLVSFYNNEISEKSEIFDDQFSVERPDGSNFTLKIRSTKLEDSAMYFCASRGTSSNQPQHFGDGTRLSIL.

This clone was counted once. This rearrangement joins TRBV27 to TRBJ1-1, with 9 positions matching TRBD1. Trimming took 6 bases from V and 5 from J; bases not matched to a gene: 7. This CDR3 contains 14 residues. CDR1 is MNHEY and CDR2 is SMNVEV in the germline V gene (reference sequence). The CDR3 nucleotides read TGTGCCAGCAGACCGGGACAGGGAAGGACTGAAGCTTTCTTT. Translation: CASRPGQGRTEAFF.

As for this clone: This CDR3 is also generated by other DNA sequences in the sample. The chain uses TRBV11-2 and TRBJ2-7; possible D gene TRBD1, 6 bases. This CDR3 contains 15 residues. The V gene lost 0 bases and the J gene lost 1 base, with 10 bases spanning the gap. Germline CDR1 reads SGHAT; CDR2 reads FQNNGV. The CDR3 region is CASSLEGRGSYEQYF. CDR3 sequence (DNA): TGTGCCAGCAGCTTAGAAGGCAGGGGATCCTACGAGCAGTACTTC.

The chain employs TRBV18 and TRBJ1-4; D possibly corresponds to TRBD1 (6 bases). Trimming took 3 bases from V and 2 from J, leaving 7 bases between them. CDR3 length: 14 residues. CDR1 is KGHSH, CDR2 LQKENI, per germline. This CDR3 reads CASSPGATNEKLFF. CDR3 bases: TGTGCCAGCTCACCGGGGGCGACTAATGAAAAACTGTTTTTT. The variable domain in full, with the rest retrieved from reference TRBV18 and TRBJ1-4, is NAGVMQNPRHLVRRRGQEARLRCSPMKGHSHVYWYRQLPEEGLKFMVYLQKENIIDESGMPKERFSAEFPKEGPSILRIQQVVRGDSAAYFCASSPGATNEKLFFGSGTQLSVL.

The chain joins TRBV9 to TRBJ2-7; the match to TRBD1 covers 8 bases. The J call is uncertain, as TRBJ2-1 better fits the DNA end. This CDR3 has 15 residues. Germline CDR1 reads SGDLS; CDR2 reads YYNGEE. CDR3 sequence (DNA): TGTGCCAGCAGCGCCTCCGGGACAGGATACAATGAGCAGTTCTTC. Translating it yields CASSASGTGYNEQFF.

The chain links TRBV4-3 to TRBJ2-4, with 7 bases fitting TRBD2. The trim removed 4 bases at V and 5 bases at J, leaving 5 bases unmatched. Germline assignment: CDR1 LGHNA and CDR2 YSLEER. The CDR3 has 14 amino acids. CDR3 in DNA: TGCGCCAGCAGCCTGGGGCTAGCGGAAAACATTCAGTACTTC. Amino acids: CASSLGLAENIQYF.

This chain connects TRBV6-5 to TRBJ2-2, with 11 bases matching TRBD1. The CDR3 has 16 residues. The J segment lost 5 bases and the V segment lost 4 bases, leaving 6 bases of the junction unmatched. In germline, CDR1 is MNHEY, CDR2 SVGAGI. The CDR3: CASSLGTGGQTGELFF. Written as DNA, the CDR3 is TGTGCCAGCAGTTTGGGGACAGGGGGACAAACCGGGGAGCTGTTTTTT.

This chain connects TRBV29-1 to TRBJ2-7; 8 nucleotides match TRBD1. Germline V lookup: CDR1 SQVTM, CDR2 ANQGSEA. CDR3 length: 12 amino acids. With V trimmed by 7 bases and J by 5 bases, 7 bases remained unmatched. The CDR3 DNA reads as TGCAGCGCCGCCCAGGGGGCCCACGAGCAGTACTTC. The encoded protein is CSAAQGAHEQYF.

The chain is built from TRBV11-2 and TRBJ1-6; maybe TRBD1 (5 bases). The V end was cut by 5 bases, the J end by 7 bases, with 12 bases between. CDR1 is SGHAT and CDR2 is FQNNGV in the germline V gene. The CDR3 loop spans 14 amino acids. In nucleotides, the CDR3 is TGTGCCAGCAGCCCGACAGCGGGAAATTCACCCCTCCACTTT. Amino acids: CASSPTAGNSPLHF.

This clone has only a few counts. V gene TRBV14 combines with J gene TRBJ2-1; maybe TRBD1 (5 bases). Deletions cut 1 base from V and 4 bases from J, with 23 bases between. The germline CDR1 and CDR2 sequences are SGHDN and FVKESK. The CDR3 is 19 residues long. CDR3 loop: CASSQAGATSAAWYNEQFF. The CDR3 region has the DNA TGTGCCAGCAGCCAAGCTGGGGCTACTTCCGCTGCGTGGTACAATGAGCAGTTCTTC.

The V gene is TRBV5-8, the J gene TRBJ2-5, with 7 bases lining up with TRBD1. The CDR3 is made up of 13 amino acids. With V trimmed by 4 bases and J by 5 bases, 5 bases remained unmatched. CDR1 and CDR2 (germline): SGHTS, YDEGEE. The CDR3: CASSNRGFETQYF. DNA for the CDR3: TGTGCCAGCAGCAACAGGGGCTTTGAGACCCAGTACTTC.